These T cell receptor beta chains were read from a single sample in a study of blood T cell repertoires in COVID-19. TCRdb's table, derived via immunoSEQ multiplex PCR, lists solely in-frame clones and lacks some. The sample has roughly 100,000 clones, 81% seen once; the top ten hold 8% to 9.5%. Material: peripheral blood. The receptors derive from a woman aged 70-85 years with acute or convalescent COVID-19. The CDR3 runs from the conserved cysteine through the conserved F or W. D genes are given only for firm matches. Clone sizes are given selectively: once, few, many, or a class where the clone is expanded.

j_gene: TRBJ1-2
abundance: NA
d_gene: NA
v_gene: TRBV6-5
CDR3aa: CASSSPGVNYGYTF
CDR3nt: TGTGCCAGCAGTTCGCCTGGAGTGAACTATGGCTACACCTTC

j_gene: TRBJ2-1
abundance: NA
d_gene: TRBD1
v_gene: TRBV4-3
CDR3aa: CASSQDYGTGWANEQFF
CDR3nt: TGCGCCAGCAGCCAAGATTACGGGACAGGGTGGGCCAATGAGCAGTTCTTC

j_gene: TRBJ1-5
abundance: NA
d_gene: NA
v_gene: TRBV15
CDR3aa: CATSRNPTGVNQPQHF
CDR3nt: TGTGCCACCAGCAGAAACCCCACAGGCGTCAATCAGCCCCAGCATTTT

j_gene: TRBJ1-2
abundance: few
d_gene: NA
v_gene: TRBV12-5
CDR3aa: CASGFPRGKVTF
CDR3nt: TGTGCTAGTGGTTTCCCCCGAGGGAAGGTCACCTTC

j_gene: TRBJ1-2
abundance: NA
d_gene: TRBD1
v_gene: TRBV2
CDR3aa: CASSEDRGNYGYTF
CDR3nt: TGTGCCAGCAGTGAAGACAGGGGTAACTATGGCTACACCTTC

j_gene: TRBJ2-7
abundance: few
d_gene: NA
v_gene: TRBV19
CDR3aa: CASKFQRDSYEQYF
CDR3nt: TGTGCCAGTAAATTCCAGCGAGACTCCTACGAGCAGTACTTC

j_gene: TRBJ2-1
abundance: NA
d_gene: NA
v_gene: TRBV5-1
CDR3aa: CASTPRGGSSYNEQFF
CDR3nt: TGCGCCAGCACCCCCAGGGGCGGGAGCTCCTACAATGAGCAGTTCTTC

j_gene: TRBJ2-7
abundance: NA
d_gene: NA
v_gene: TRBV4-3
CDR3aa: CASSQDSSLVNYEQYF
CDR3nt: TGCGCCAGCAGCCAAGATTCTTCACTAGTCAACTACGAGCAGTACTTC

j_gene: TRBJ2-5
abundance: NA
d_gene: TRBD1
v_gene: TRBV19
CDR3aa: CASGTGRTQETQYF
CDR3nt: TGTGCCAGCGGGACAGGGAGGACCCAGGAGACCCAGTACTTC

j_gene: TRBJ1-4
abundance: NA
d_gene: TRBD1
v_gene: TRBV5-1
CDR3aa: CASSLPGTGNEKLFF
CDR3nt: TGCGCCAGCAGCTTACCCGGGACAGGGAATGAAAAACTGTTTTTT

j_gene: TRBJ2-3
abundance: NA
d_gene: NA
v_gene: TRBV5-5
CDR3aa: CASSFDGHPSGTDTQYF
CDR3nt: TGTGCCAGCAGCTTTGACGGACACCCCTCAGGCACAGATACGCAGTATTTT

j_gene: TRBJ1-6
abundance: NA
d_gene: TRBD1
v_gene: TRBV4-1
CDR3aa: CASSQEVTGGGSPLHF
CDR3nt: TGCGCCAGCAGCCAAGAGGTAACAGGGGGTGGTTCACCCCTCCACTTT

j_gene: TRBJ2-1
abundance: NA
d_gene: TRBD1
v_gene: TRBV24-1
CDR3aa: CATSDRGQGAYSYNEQFF
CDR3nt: TGTGCCACCAGTGACCGCGGACAGGGGGCGTACTCCTACAATGAGCAGTTCTTC

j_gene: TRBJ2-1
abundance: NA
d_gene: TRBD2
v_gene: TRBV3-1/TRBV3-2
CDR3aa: CASSRGLGNEQFF
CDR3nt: TGTGCCAGCAGCCGGGGACTAGGCAATGAGCAGTTCTTC

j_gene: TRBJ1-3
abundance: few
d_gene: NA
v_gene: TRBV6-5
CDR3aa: CASSYSDSGLNTIYF
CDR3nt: TGTGCCAGCAGTTACTCGGACAGCGGACTAAACACCATATATTTT

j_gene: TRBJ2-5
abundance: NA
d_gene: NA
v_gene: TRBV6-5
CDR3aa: CASGQTWWETQYF
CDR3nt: TGTGCCAGCGGACAGACATGGTGGGAGACCCAGTACTTC

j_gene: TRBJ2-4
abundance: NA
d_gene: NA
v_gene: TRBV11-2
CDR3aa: CASGGLTGAKNIQYF
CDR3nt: TGTGCCAGCGGTGGCCTTACCGGGGCCAAAAACATTCAGTACTTC

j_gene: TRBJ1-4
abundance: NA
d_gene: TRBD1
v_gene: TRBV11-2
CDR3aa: CASSLPGQGRKKLFF
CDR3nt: TGTGCCAGCAGCTTACCGGGACAGGGGCGGAAAAAACTGTTTTTT

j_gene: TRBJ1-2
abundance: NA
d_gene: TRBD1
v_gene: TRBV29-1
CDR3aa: CSVEGGQGRGGYTF
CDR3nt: TGCAGCGTTGAGGGTGGACAGGGACGGGGTGGCTACACCTTC

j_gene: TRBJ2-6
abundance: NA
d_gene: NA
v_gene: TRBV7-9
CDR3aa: CASSLALDWPSSGANVLTF
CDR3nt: TGTGCCAGCAGCTTAGCGTTAGACTGGCCCTCCTCTGGGGCCAACGTCCTGACTTTC

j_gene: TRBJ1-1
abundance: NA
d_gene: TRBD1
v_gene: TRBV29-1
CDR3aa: CSVADRDTEAFF
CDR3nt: TGCAGCGTTGCGGACAGGGACACTGAAGCTTTCTTT

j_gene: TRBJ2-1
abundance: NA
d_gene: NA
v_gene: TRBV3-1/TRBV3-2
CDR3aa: CASSQGERGREDNEQFF
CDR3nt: TGTGCCAGCAGCCAAGGAGAGAGGGGGAGGGAGGACAATGAGCAGTTCTTC

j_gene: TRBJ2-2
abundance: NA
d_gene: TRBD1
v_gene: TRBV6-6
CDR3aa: CASSPGQVNTGELFF
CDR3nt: TGTGCCAGCAGCCCCGGACAGGTCAACACCGGGGAGCTGTTTTTT

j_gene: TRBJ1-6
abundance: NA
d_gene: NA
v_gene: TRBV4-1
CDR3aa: CASSQDGSGTSNSPLHF
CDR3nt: TGCGCCAGCAGCCAAGATGGGTCCGGGACAAGCAATTCACCCCTCCACTTT

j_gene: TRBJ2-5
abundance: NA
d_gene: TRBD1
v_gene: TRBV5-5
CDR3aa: CASSPGQAEETQYF
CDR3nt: TGTGCCAGCAGCCCGGGACAGGCAGAAGAGACCCAGTACTTC

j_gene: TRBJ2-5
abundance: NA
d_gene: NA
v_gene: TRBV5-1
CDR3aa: CASSLVALTQETQYF
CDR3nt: TGCGCCAGCAGCTTGGTTGCCTTAACACAGGAGACCCAGTACTTC

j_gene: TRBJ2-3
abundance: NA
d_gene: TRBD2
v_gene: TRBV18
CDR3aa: CASSPPVFAGGPGTDTQYF
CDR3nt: TGTGCCAGCTCACCACCGGTGTTCGCGGGAGGGCCGGGGACAGATACGCAGTATTTT

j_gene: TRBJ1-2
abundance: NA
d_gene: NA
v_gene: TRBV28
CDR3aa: CASSPPGDPYGYTF
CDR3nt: TGTGCCAGCAGTCCGCCGGGAGACCCTTATGGCTACACCTTC

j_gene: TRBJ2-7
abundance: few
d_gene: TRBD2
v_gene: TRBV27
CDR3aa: CASSSGTSGYEQYF
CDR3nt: TGTGCCAGCAGTTCGGGGACTAGCGGATACGAGCAGTACTTC

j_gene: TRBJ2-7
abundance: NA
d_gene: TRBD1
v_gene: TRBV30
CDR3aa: CAWEDRSGSGFPYEQYF
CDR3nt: TGTGCCTGGGAGGACAGGTCGGGGTCGGGGTTCCCCTACGAGCAGTACTTC

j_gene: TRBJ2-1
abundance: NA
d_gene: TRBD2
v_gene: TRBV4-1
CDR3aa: CASSPYSGGLYNEQFF
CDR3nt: TGCGCCAGCAGCCCGTATAGCGGGGGGCTATACAATGAGCAGTTCTTC

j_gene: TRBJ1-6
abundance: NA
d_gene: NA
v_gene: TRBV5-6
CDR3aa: CASSLTLVGAASPLHF
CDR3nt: TGTGCCAGCAGCTTGACCCTAGTGGGGGCGGCTTCACCCCTCCACTTT

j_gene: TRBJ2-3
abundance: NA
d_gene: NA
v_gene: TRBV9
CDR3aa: CASNPSGKGGDTQYF
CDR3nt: TGTGCCAGCAACCCCAGCGGGAAAGGGGGAGATACGCAGTATTTT

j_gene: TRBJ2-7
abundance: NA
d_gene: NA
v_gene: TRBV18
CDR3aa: CASSPPDSLIGYEQYF
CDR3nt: TGTGCCAGCTCACCACCGGACAGCCTTATCGGCTACGAGCAGTACTTC

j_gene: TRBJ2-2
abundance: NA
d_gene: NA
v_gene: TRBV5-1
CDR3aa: CASTPDSLSNTGELFF
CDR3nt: TGCGCCAGCACCCCGGACAGCTTATCAAACACCGGGGAGCTGTTTTTT

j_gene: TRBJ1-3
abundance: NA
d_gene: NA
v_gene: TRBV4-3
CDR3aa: CASSQNPGSNSGNTIYF
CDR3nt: TGCGCCAGCAGCCAGAACCCGGGATCTAACTCTGGAAACACCATATATTTT

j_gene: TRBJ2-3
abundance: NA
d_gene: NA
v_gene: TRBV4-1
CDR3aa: CASTIGGLRSDTQYF
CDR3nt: TGCGCCAGCACTATTGGCGGCCTGAGGTCAGATACGCAGTATTTT

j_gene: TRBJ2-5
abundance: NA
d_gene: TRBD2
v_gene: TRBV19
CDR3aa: CASSILSAGAAETQYF
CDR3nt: TGTGCCAGTAGTATTTTGTCAGCGGGAGCAGCAGAGACCCAGTACTTC

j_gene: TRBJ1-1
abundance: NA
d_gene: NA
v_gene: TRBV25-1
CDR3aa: CASSDPPRTEAFF
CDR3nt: TGTGCCAGCAGTGACCCTCCTCGTACTGAAGCTTTCTTT

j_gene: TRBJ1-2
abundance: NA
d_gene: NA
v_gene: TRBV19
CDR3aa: CASLPQGNLGGYTF
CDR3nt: TGTGCCAGTCTTCCTCAGGGGAATTTAGGAGGCTACACCTTC